The 11 T cell receptor beta chains presented below share a single source sample, sequenced in a study of T cell responses to AZD1222 COVID-19 vaccine. Profiled with immunoSEQ multiplex PCR; TCRdb holds only in-frame clones, not every one. The data contain about 120,000 clones, 85% to 90% of them seen just once; the ten biggest clones take up about 20%. Source: peripheral blood, taken on day 0 of AZD1222 vaccination. The source is an adult in good health.

The chain combines TRBV27 with TRBJ2-7; TRBD2 is a possible D gene (7 bases). The CDR3 is 14 residues long. The germline gives CDR1 MNHEY, CDR2 SMNVEV (reference sequence). Between the trimmed V and J ends, which lost 9 bases and 2 bases, there was a span of 17 bases. CDR3 residues: CASRVIGGPYEQYF. The DNA for the CDR3 is TGTGCCAGTAGGGTGATCGGGGGGCCCTACGAGCAGTACTTC.

Of note for this clone: The same CDR3 arises from other DNA sequences in this sample as well. The CDR3 spells CASSLGENYGYTF. The CDR3 DNA sequence: TGTGCCAGCAGCTTAGGTGAAAACTATGGCTACACCTTC. This sequence joins TRBV7-2 and TRBJ1-2; no reliable D call. V dropped 1 base and J dropped 2 bases, with 5 bases sitting between them. The CDR3 runs to 13 residues. Looked up from germline, CDR1 is SGHTA and CDR2 is FQGNSA. The whole variable domain, remainder taken from reference TRBV7-2 and TRBJ1-2, is GAGVSQSPSNKVTEKGKDVELRCDPISGHTALYWYRQSLGQGLEFLIYFQGNSAPDKSGLPSDRFSAERTGGSVSTLTIQRTQQEDSAVYLCASSLGENYGYTFGSGTRLTVV.

This chain connects TRBV5-4 to TRBJ2-7, with 7 nucleotides matching TRBD1. Germline values: CDR1 SGHNT, CDR2 YYREEE (reference sequence). The CDR3 is 14 residues long. The junction had 4 bases not matched to a gene; V was cut back by 2 bases and J by 2 bases. Here the CDR3 DNA reads TGTGCCAGCAGCTTTGGGGACAGAGCCTACGAGCAGTACTTC. Translated, it gives CASSFGDRAYEQYF.

The chain employs TRBV11-3 and TRBJ2-7; 8 nucleotides match TRBD2. Germline CDR1 is SGHNT and CDR2 is YENEEA. This CDR3 spans 13 amino acids. J lost 6 bases, V lost 5 bases, and 6 bases had no gene match. CDR3 sequence (DNA): TGTGCCAGCAGCCCGCCGGGAGGGAGCGAGCAGTACTTC. This gives the protein CASSPPGGSEQYF. Using reference TRBV11-3 and TRBJ2-7 for the parts outside the CDR3, the full variable domain is EAGVVQSPRYKIIEKKQPVAFWCNPISGHNTLYWYLQNLGQGPELLIRYENEEAVDDSQLPKDRFSAERLKGVDSTLKIQPAELGDSAVYLCASSPPGGSEQYFGPGTRLTVT.

The chain recombines TRBV27 with TRBJ1-2, with TRBD1 identical over 7 bases. CDR1 and CDR2 from the germline V gene are MNHEY and SMNVEV (reference sequence). The CDR3 spans 13 residues. The junction had 9 bases not matched to a gene; V was cut back by 6 bases and J by 8 bases. CDR3 DNA sequence: TGTGCCAGCAGACCCACAGGGGTAAGCGGCTACACCTTC. Translating gives CASRPTGVSGYTF.

This rearrangement joins TRBV28 to TRBJ2-2; possible D gene TRBD2, 6 bases. Trimming left V 6 bases short and J 6 bases short, with 17 bases between. Looked up from germline, CDR1 is MDHEN and CDR2 is SYDVKM. The CDR3 sequence is 15 residues long. CDR3 sequence (DNA): TGTGCCAGCAGCAACGTCCTGGGGGGTCCCGGGGAGCTGTTTTTT. Translating gives CASSNVLGGPGELFF.

The chain couples TRBV25-1 to TRBJ1-1; 8 nucleotides align to TRBD1. Germline values: CDR1 MGHDK, CDR2 SYGVNS. The CDR3 totals 14 residues. Trimming removed 4 bases from V and 1 base from J; junction bases left unmatched: 2. The CDR3 DNA reads as TGTGCCAGCAGTGGGGGACAGGCGAACACTGAAGCTTTCTTT. This codes for CASSGGQANTEAFF.

The chain links TRBV4-1 to TRBJ1-5; D uncertain. The CDR3 totals 15 residues. The V end lost 0 bases, the J end lost 9 bases, and 15 bases lay between the germline ends. CDR1 is MGHRA, CDR2 YSYEKL, per germline. CDR3 nucleotide sequence: TGCGCCAGCAGCCAAGAGCGGCGGATAAACTGGCCCCAGCATTTT. This translates into CASSQERRINWPQHF.

This chain joins TRBV19 and TRBJ2-7; a weak D match, TRBD1 (5 bases). CDR1 LNHDA and CDR2 SQIVND come from the germline V gene (reference sequence). V was shortened by 5 bases and J by 5 bases, with 19 bases between the two germline ends. The CDR3 loop spans 15 amino acids. CDR3 DNA sequence: TGTGCCAGTAGTCCAGGCAGGGTGATTTCTCACGAGCAGTACTTC. Its translation is CASSPGRVISHEQYF.

The chain recombines TRBV28 with TRBJ2-7, with TRBD1 matching over 9 bases. The germline V gene has CDR1 MDHEN and CDR2 SYDVKM. V was pared by 7 bases and J by 5 bases, with 9 bases of the junction left unmatched. The CDR3 has 14 amino acids. CDR3 bases: TGTGCCAGCACTACCGGGACAGGGCGAAACGAGCAGTACTTC. It codes for CASTTGTGRNEQYF.

This chain uses TRBV7-8 with TRBJ2-7, with unresolved D. The CDR3 is made up of 14 amino acids. Germline CDR1 SGHVS, CDR2 FQNEAQ. V lost 1 base, J lost 5 bases, and 12 bases lay in between. DNA of the CDR3: TGTGCCAGCAGCTTAGAGCGTCCCTGGGACGAGCAGTACTTC. Encoded protein: CASSLERPWDEQYF.